The 22 T cell receptor beta chains in this list originate from one sample, sequenced in a study of Graves' ophthalmopathy and Graves' hyperthyroidism. RNA transcripts were the source from which TCR beta CDR3 regions were amplified. The first round was an RT-PCR with HTBI primers, and the second round was a multiplex PCR. TCRdb reanalysed the multiplex PCR reads using MiXCR and keeps one entry per CDR3 protein. Among 360,000 or so distinct CDR3 sequences listed, approximately 16% were seen once. Material: peripheral blood. The receptors originated from a woman aged 18-29 years with Graves' ophthalmopathy.

This clonotype showed up many times. The chain is built from TRBV30 and TRBJ1-1; D unresolved. Germline V gene data show CDR1 as GTSNPN and CDR2 as SVGIG (reference sequence). CDR3 length: 13 residues. The ends were cut back, 5 bases at V and 7 bases at J, with 17 bases in the middle. The CDR3 region is CAWDGWESDEAFF. CDR3 nucleotide sequence: TGTGCCTGGGACGGGTGGGAAAGCGATGAAGCTTTCTTT.

This clonotype was counted many times. Germline and junction disagree at one end, which may indicate a read error. The V call is TRBV15, the J call TRBJ2-7; D tentatively fits TRBD1 or TRBD2 (5 bases each). Per the germline V gene, CDR1 is LNHNV and CDR2 is YYDKDF (reference sequence). This CDR3 is 15 amino acids long. CDR3 coding DNA: TGTGCCACCAGCTCAAAGTGGGGGACCTCCCACGAGCAGTACTTC. This codes for CATSSKWGTSHEQYF.

This clonotype was recorded many times. CDR3 region: CASSRAGTREETQYF. CDR3 bases: TGTGCCAGCAGCCGTGCCGGGACTAGAGAGGAGACCCAGTACTTC. The genes are TRBV11-2 and TRBJ2-5; 8 bases match TRBD2. CDR3 length: 15 residues. The germline gives CDR1 SGHAT, CDR2 FQNNGV. The ends lost 5 bases at V and 5 bases at J; junction bases unmatched: 10. Full variable domain (missing parts from reference TRBV11-2 and TRBJ2-5): EAGVAQSPRYKIIEKRQSVAFWCNPISGHATLYWYQQILGQGPKLLIQFQNNGVVDDSQLPKDRFSAERLKGVDSTLKIQPAKLEDSAVYLCASSRAGTREETQYFGPGTRLLVL.

This clonotype was found many times. This sequence joins TRBV19 and TRBJ1-1; no clear D gene. CDR3 length: 14 residues. Per the germline V gene, CDR1 is LNHDA and CDR2 is SQIVND (reference sequence). The V and J ends lost 1 base and 4 bases respectively, with 10 bases between them. This chain's CDR3 is CASSIGADGTEAFF. CDR3 DNA: TGTGCCAGTAGTATAGGGGCAGACGGCACTGAAGCTTTCTTT.

The chain has TRBV10-3 and TRBJ1-1, with D possibly matching TRBD1 (6 bases). This CDR3 has 14 residues. Germline lookup yields CDR1 ENHRY and CDR2 SYGVKD. Trimming left V 9 bases short and J 3 bases short, with 17 bases between. The CDR3 region has the DNA TGTGCCATAAACAGGGCTATGAGGGACACTGAAGCTTTCTTT. Its translation: CAINRAMRDTEAFF.

This clonotype showed up many times. The final CDR3 position lacks the conserved phenylalanine or tryptophan, pointing to a likely read error. The chain joins TRBV12-3 or TRBV12-4 to TRBJ1-5; D gene uncertain. The CDR3 loop spans 13 amino acids. V dropped 2 bases and J dropped 5 bases, with 7 bases sitting between them. CDR3 in DNA: TGTGCCAGCAGTTTACGATCTGATCAGCCCCAGCATCTT. Its translation is CASSLRSDQPQHL.

This clonotype was detected many times. The chain has TRBV10-3 and TRBJ1-1, with a possible D match to TRBD1 (6 bases). The CDR3 sequence is 14 residues long. V was cut by 2 bases and J by 1 base, with 8 bases left in between. Germline-derived CDR1 and CDR2 are ENHRY and SYGVKD. The CDR3 spells CAISEETGNTEAFF. CDR3 nucleotide sequence: TGTGCCATCAGTGAGGAGACAGGGAACACTGAAGCTTTCTTT.

This sequence joins TRBV10-2 and TRBJ2-2; 11 positions agree with TRBD2. This CDR3 spans 17 amino acids. The junction had 3 bases not matched to a gene; V was cut back by 2 bases and J by 1 base. Germline V gene lookup returns CDR1 WSHSY and CDR2 SAAADI. The CDR3 DNA is TGCGCCAGCAGTGAGACTAGCGGGAGTCGGAACACCGGGGAGCTGTTTTTT. The encoded protein is CASSETSGSRNTGELFF.

This clonotype has at least ten counts. CDR3 loop: CSARKAAQSPLHF. CDR3 bases: TGCAGTGCTAGAAAGGCGGCCCAGTCACCCCTCCACTTT. The rearrangement links TRBV20-1 to TRBJ1-6; D call uncertain. This CDR3 spans 13 amino acids. CDR1 and CDR2 from the germline V gene are DFQATT and SNEGSKA (reference sequence). V was pared by 2 bases and J by 10 bases, with 12 bases between.

The chain uses TRBV28 and TRBJ2-7; D not resolved. V was pared by 1 base and J by 3 bases, with 10 bases between. There are 14 residues in the CDR3. Germline V gene data show CDR1 as MDHEN and CDR2 as SYDVKM. CDR3 residues: CASSLYRQGYEQYF. The CDR3 coding sequence is TGTGCCAGCAGTTTATACCGCCAAGGCTACGAGCAGTACTTC.

This clonotype was detected many times. The CDR3 nucleotides are TGTGCCAGCGTGATAGGCGCTGCGGGTCAGCCCCAGCATTTT. It codes for CASVIGAAGQPQHF. The chain has TRBV6-1 and TRBJ1-5; unclear D gene. The germline V gene has CDR1 MNHNS and CDR2 SASEGT. Deletions cut 8 bases from V and 6 bases from J, with 17 bases between. The CDR3 spans 14 residues.

V gene TRBV10-2 combines with J gene TRBJ1-1, with TRBD1 identical over 8 bases. Germline V gene lookup returns CDR1 WSHSY and CDR2 SAAADI. The CDR3 is 15 residues long. The V gene end was trimmed by 2 bases and the J gene end by 3 bases; junction bases not matched to a gene: 5. CDR3 protein: CASSEPGGLHTEAFF. DNA of the CDR3: TGCGCCAGCAGTGAGCCAGGGGGCCTTCACACTGAAGCTTTCTTT.

The table lists this clonotype with a few counts. J is TRBJ1-2 and V is TRBV6-1; 12 nucleotides line up with TRBD1. With 7 bases clipped from V and 2 bases from J, the junction kept 8 bases outside the gene matches. Germline V gene data show CDR1 as MNHNS and CDR2 as SASEGT. This CDR3 region has 16 residues. CDR3 sequence (DNA): TGTGCCAGCAAGCCGGGACAGGGGGCTACCAACTATGGCTACACCTTC. Protein product: CASKPGQGATNYGYTF.

There are many counts of this clonotype. The V call is TRBV19, the J call TRBJ1-1; no clear D. The CDR3 loop spans 13 amino acids. Trimming shortened V by 1 base and J by 2 bases, and 5 bases separated the two germline ends. The germline CDR1 and CDR2 sequences are LNHDA and SQIVND (reference sequence). The CDR3 nucleotides read TGTGCCAGTAGTATAGCGACAAACACTGAAGCTTTCTTT. Translating gives CASSIATNTEAFF.

Ten or more counts support this clonotype. The chain is built from TRBV11-1 and TRBJ1-1, with D perhaps TRBD1 (5 bases). V shed 10 bases and J shed 0 bases, with 18 bases lying between them. Germline CDR1 is SGHAT and CDR2 is FQDESV (reference sequence). The CDR3 runs to 15 residues. CDR3: CANGDGPQLNTEAFF. The CDR3 coding sequence is TGTGCCAATGGGGACGGACCGCAGCTGAACACTGAAGCTTTCTTT.

Ten or more counts support this clonotype. The rearrangement joins TRBV4-2 to TRBJ1-1; D gene uncertain. V gave up 1 base and J gave up 6 bases, with 15 bases separating them. This CDR3 spans 15 amino acids. The germline CDR1 and CDR2 sequences are LGHNA and YNFKEQ. The CDR3 DNA sequence: TGTGCCAGCAGCCAAGTTGACCTCGAGAGGGCTGAAGCTTTCTTT. This gives the protein CASSQVDLERAEAFF.

This clonotype was seen repeatedly, ten times or more. V gene TRBV20-1 combines with J gene TRBJ2-7; perhaps TRBD2 as D (5 bases). CDR1 is DFQATT, CDR2 SNEGSKA, per germline (reference sequence). Trimming shortened V by 0 bases and J by 3 bases, and 18 bases separated the two germline ends. The CDR3 loop spans 16 amino acids. This CDR3 reads CSARDIRVRVGYEQYF. The CDR3 DNA follows: TGCAGTGCTAGAGATATCCGAGTGAGGGTAGGCTACGAGCAGTACTTC.

This clonotype was counted ten times or more. The V call is TRBV24-1, the J call TRBJ2-2, with TRBD1 as a possible D gene (5 bases). Trimming left V 3 bases short and J 5 bases short, with 15 bases between. The CDR3 totals 16 residues. The germline CDR1 and CDR2 sequences are KGHDR and SFDVKD. DNA for the CDR3: TGTGCCACCAGTGATCCCTCGTCAGGGTGGACCGGGGAGCTGTTTTTT. Translated, it gives CATSDPSSGWTGELFF.

This clonotype has a count of ten or more. V gene TRBV2 combines with J gene TRBJ2-7; the D is unclear. V lost 2 bases and J 0 bases, leaving 14 bases between the germline ends. The CDR3 consists of 16 residues. The germline CDR1 and CDR2 sequences are SNHLY and FYNNEI. The CDR3, as DNA: TGTGCCAGCAGTGAAAAGATAACCGAGAACTCCTACGAGCAGTACTTC. Protein: CASSEKITENSYEQYF.

Many counts were recorded for this clonotype. Mismatch with germline at one junction end may stem from a read error. The V call is TRBV18, the J call TRBJ1-1; 10 nucleotides match TRBD1. The CDR3 is 14 amino acids. Per germline, CDR1 KGHSH and CDR2 LQKENI. This chain's CDR3 is CASSPRDRGTEAFF. CDR3 DNA: TGCGCCAGCTCACCTCGGGACAGGGGTACTGAAGCTTTCTTT. Combining the CDR3 with reference TRBV18 and TRBJ1-1 gives the whole variable domain NAGVMQNPRHLVRRRGQEARLRCSPMKGHSHVYWYRQLPEEGLKFMVYLQKENIIDESGMPKERFSAEFPKEGPSILRIQQVVRGDSAAYFCASSPRDRGTEAFFGQGTRLTVV.

At least ten counts were recorded for this clonotype. V is TRBV18 and J is TRBJ1-6; D is possibly TRBD1 (6 bases). Trimming took 6 bases from V and 8 from J, leaving 17 bases between them. CDR3 length: 15 amino acids. Germline-derived CDR1 and CDR2 are KGHSH and LQKENI. The CDR3, as DNA: TGTGCCAGCTCCCGGGAACAGGGTGGAGATTCACCCCTCCACTTT. As protein: CASSREQGGDSPLHF.

This clonotype was recorded at least ten times. The chain links TRBV11-2 to TRBJ2-7; D uncertain. Germline CDR1 SGHAT, CDR2 FQNNGV. V gave up 2 bases and J gave up 1 base, with 15 bases separating them. This CDR3 has 16 residues. CDR3 sequence reads: CASSLRSGFGSYEQYF. In nucleotides, the CDR3 is TGTGCCAGCAGCTTAAGGTCGGGCTTTGGGTCCTACGAGCAGTACTTC.